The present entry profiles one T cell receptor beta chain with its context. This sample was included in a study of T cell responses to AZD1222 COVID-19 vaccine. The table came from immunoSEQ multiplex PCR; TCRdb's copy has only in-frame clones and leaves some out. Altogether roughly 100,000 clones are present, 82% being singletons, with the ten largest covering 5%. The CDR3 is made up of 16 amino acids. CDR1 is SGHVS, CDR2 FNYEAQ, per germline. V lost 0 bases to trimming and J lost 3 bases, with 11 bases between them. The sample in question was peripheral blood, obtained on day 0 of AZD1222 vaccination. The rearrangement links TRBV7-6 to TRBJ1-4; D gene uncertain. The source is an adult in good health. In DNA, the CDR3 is TGTGCCAGCAGCTTAGCCCGTGGACGCGCTAATGAAAAACTGTTTTTT. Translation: CASSLARGRANEKLFF.